There are a few counts of the clone carrying this T cell receptor (beta chain). Its matching antigen is unknown. This sample was taken from a study of beta chain features in type 1 diabetes. All of the isolated RNA was reverse transcribed, so expressed TCRB transcripts were sequenced. Naive, central memory and regulatory T cell samples came to a mean of approximately 3.6 million reads. TCRdb's table, derived via immunoSEQ multiplex PCR, lists solely in-frame clones and lacks some. In the table there are nearly 350,000 clones, over 7% of which are singletons. Whole-study results and caveats: Naive, central memory and Treg TCRB repertoires appeared more alike in patients than in healthy donors. Significant though moderate, a shortening of TCRB CDR3s appeared in all four CD4+ subsets of Type 1 diabetes patients. In type 1 diabetes patients, VDJ junctions had fewer insertions; deletions at these junctions were more frequent.

Populations obtained by sorting all exceeded 95% purity. Specimen: central memory CD4+ T cells from blood. This sequence was found in a man between 25 and 39 years old with type 1 diabetes.

The CDR3 protein is CASSLSAGMDEQYF. The CDR3 region has the DNA TGTGCCAGCAGCTTAAGCGCAGGCATGGACGAGCAGTACTTC. The J gene is TRBJ2-7, the V gene TRBV7-2; D unresolved. From germline, CDR1 is SGHTA and CDR2 FQGNSA. The CDR3 contains 14 residues. Trimming left V 2 bases short and J 5 bases short, with 13 bases between.